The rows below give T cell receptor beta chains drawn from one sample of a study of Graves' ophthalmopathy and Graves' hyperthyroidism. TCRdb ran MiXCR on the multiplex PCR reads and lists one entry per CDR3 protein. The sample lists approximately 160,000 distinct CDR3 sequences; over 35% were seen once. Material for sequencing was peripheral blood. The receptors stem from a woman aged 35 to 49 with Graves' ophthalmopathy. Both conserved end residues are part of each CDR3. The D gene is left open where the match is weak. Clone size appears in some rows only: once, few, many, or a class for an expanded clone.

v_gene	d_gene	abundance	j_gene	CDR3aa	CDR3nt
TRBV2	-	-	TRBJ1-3	CASSGTVTSGNTIYF	TGTGCCAGCAGTGGGACAGTAACCTCTGGAAACACCATATATTTT
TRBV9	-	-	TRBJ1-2	CASSVGAATYGYTF	TGTGCCAGCAGCGTAGGGGCAGCGACCTATGGCTACACCTTC
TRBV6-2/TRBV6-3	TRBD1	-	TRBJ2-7	CASSYGDRGNPYEQYF	TGTGCCAGCAGTTACGGGGACAGGGGAAACCCCTACGAGCAGTACTTC
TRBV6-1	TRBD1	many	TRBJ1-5	CASNPGQGFQPQHF	TGTGCCAGCAACCCGGGACAGGGCTTCCAGCCCCAGCATTTT
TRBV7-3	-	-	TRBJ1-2	CASSLNRDSNYGYTF	TGTGCCAGCAGCTTAAACAGAGACTCTAACTATGGCTACACCTTC
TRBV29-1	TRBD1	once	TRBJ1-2	CSVEGSGTGAYGYTF	TGCAGCGTTGAAGGATCAGGGACAGGGGCTTATGGCTACACCTTC
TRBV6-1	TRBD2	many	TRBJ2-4	CASRSSGRANLAKNIQYF	TGTGCCAGCAGGTCTAGCGGGAGGGCCAATTTGGCCAAAAACATTCAGTACTTC
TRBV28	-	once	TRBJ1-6	CASSSGTENNSPLHF	TGTGCCAGCAGTTCCGGGACGGAAAATAATTCACCCCTCCACTTT
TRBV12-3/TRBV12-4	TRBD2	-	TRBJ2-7	CASSPSVATSGEQYF	TGTGCCAGCAGTCCCTCGGTCGCAACTAGCGGGGAGCAGTACTTC
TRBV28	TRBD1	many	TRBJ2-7	CASRRPGQAYEQYF	TGTGCCAGCAGACGGCCCGGACAGGCCTACGAGCAGTACTTC
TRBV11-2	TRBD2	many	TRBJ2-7	CASSFDSGGYYEQYF	TGTGCCAGCAGCTTTGATAGCGGGGGGTACTACGAGCAGTACTTC
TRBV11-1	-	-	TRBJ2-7	CASSLYSGYSPYEQYF	TGTGCCAGCAGCTTATACTCGGGATACTCCCCGTACGAGCAGTACTTC
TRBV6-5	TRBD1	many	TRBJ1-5	CASSTGGAGQPQHF	TGTGCCAGCAGCACAGGGGGCGCGGGTCAGCCCCAGCATTTT
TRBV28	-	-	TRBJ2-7	CASAPYRPGSYEQYF	TGTGCCAGCGCTCCCTACCGTCCGGGATCCTACGAGCAGTACTTC
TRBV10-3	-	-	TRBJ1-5	CAISDYNQPQHF	TGTGCCATCAGTGACTACAATCAGCCCCAGCATTTT
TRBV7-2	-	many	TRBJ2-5	CASSGSPQETQYF	TGTGCCAGCAGCGGTAGCCCCCAAGAGACCCAGTACTTC
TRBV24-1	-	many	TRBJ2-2	CATSDKRPTGELFF	TGTGCCACCAGTGACAAACGACCAACCGGGGAGCTGTTTTTT
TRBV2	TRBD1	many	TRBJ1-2	CASRQTGVNYGYTF	TGTGCCAGCAGGCAGACAGGGGTAAACTATGGCTACACCTTC
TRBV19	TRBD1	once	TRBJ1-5	CASSIPGGGNQPQHF	TGTGCCAGTAGTATTCCAGGGGGCGGCAATCAGCCCCAGCATTTT
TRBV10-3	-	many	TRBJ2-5	CAISEGLQETQYF	TGTGCCATCAGTGAAGGATTACAAGAGACCCAGTACTTC
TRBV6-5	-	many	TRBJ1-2	CASSPGTLGGYGYTF	TGTGCCAGCAGTCCAGGGACACTGGGGGGATATGGCTACACCTTC
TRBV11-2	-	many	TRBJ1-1	CASSPYGGSKIANTEAFF	TGTGCCAGCAGCCCTTATGGAGGGTCTAAGATAGCGAACACTGAAGCTTTCTTT
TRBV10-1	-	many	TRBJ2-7	CASSEGQASSYEQYF	TGCGCCAGCAGTGAGGGCCAGGCGAGCTCCTACGAGCAGTACTTC
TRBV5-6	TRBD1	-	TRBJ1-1	CASSLAGTATEAFF	TGTGCCAGCAGCTTGGCCGGGACAGCCACTGAAGCTTTCTTT
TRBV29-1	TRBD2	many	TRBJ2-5	CSGWERGHQETQYF	TGCAGTGGTTGGGAGCGGGGGCATCAAGAGACCCAGTACTTC
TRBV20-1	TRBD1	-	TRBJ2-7	CSAAPLDRGHEQYF	TGCAGTGCTGCCCCCTTGGACAGGGGGCACGAGCAGTACTTC
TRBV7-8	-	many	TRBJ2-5	CASSLGPTAQETQYF	TGTGCCAGCAGCTTAGGTCCGACAGCCCAAGAGACCCAGTACTTC
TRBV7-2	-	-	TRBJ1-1	CASGGTLRTEAFF	TGTGCCAGCGGTGGGACGTTGCGAACTGAAGCTTTCTTT
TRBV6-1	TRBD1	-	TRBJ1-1	CASTIDRGTNTEAFF	TGTGCCAGCACCATCGACAGGGGCACCAACACTGAAGCTTTCTTT
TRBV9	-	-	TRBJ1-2	CASSPDGYYGYTF	TGTGCCAGCAGCCCTGACGGGTACTATGGCTACACCTTC
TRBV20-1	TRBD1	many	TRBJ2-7	CSARGGRGSSSYEQYF	TGCAGTGCTAGAGGGGGCAGGGGGTCGAGCTCCTACGAGCAGTACTTC
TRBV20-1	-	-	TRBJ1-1	CSAPGFGGTEAFF	TGCAGTGCCCCGGGATTCGGAGGCACTGAAGCTTTCTTT
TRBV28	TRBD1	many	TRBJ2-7	CASRPPGQGFYEQYF	TGTGCCAGCAGACCCCCGGGACAGGGTTTCTACGAGCAGTACTTC
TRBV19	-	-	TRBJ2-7	CASSMGSGYEQYF	TGTGCCAGTAGTATGGGCTCGGGATACGAGCAGTACTTC
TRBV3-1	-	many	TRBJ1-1	CASSPFNGSPEAFF	TGTGCCAGCAGCCCGTTCAATGGGAGTCCTGAAGCTTTCTTT
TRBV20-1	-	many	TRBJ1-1	CSARETGRNTEAFF	TGCAGTGCTAGGGAGACGGGGAGGAACACTGAAGCTTTCTTT
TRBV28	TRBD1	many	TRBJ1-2	CASSLSAGGIYGYTF	TGTGCCAGCAGTTTATCGGCAGGGGGGATCTATGGCTACACCTTC